One sample yielded the 6 T cell receptor beta chains listed below, sequenced in a study of response to subunit inactivated influenza vaccine. TCRdb itself ran the RT-PCR reads through MiXCR, one entry per CDR3 protein. The table shows 700,000 to 900,000 distinct CDR3 sequences, with 21% occurring only once. The specimen was PBMCs from blood, collected 5 days after vaccination. These receptors came from a man aged 45 to 65 who received an inactivated influenza vaccine.

The V call is TRBV7-9, the J call TRBJ2-7; 14 nucleotides agree with TRBD2. V lost 5 bases to trimming and J lost 0 bases; unmatched junction nucleotides: 3. This CDR3 is 16 amino acids long. Germline values: CDR1 SEHNR, CDR2 FQNEAQ (reference sequence). Here the CDR3 reads CASSGTSGSRSYEQYF. CDR3 DNA sequence: TGTGCCAGCAGCGGGACTAGCGGGAGCCGCTCCTACGAGCAGTACTTC.

The chain is built from TRBV6-1 and TRBJ2-7, with D perhaps matching TRBD1 (6 bases). This CDR3 has 14 amino acids. CDR1 and CDR2 from the germline V gene are MNHNS and SASEGT. V shed 6 bases and J shed 4 bases, with 16 bases lying between them. This CDR3 is CASSRDGQKYEQYF. The DNA of the CDR3 is TGTGCCAGCAGCCGCGACGGACAGAAGTACGAGCAGTACTTC.

This clonotype was detected a few times. The chain recombines TRBV7-3 with TRBJ2-7; possibly TRBD2 for D (5 bases). Germline assignment: CDR1 SGHTA and CDR2 FQGTGA. The CDR3 consists of 16 residues. V gave up 0 bases and J gave up 4 bases, with 16 bases separating them. CDR3: CASSLTRASLPYEQYF. As DNA, the CDR3 is TGTGCCAGCAGCTTAACGAGAGCTAGCCTCCCGTACGAGCAGTACTTC.

This clonotype was recorded a few times. The V and J genes are TRBV19 and TRBJ1-1; 9 positions agree with TRBD1. This CDR3 spans 12 amino acids. The J segment lost 10 bases and the V segment lost 3 bases, leaving 3 bases of the junction unmatched. Germline CDR1 and CDR2: LNHDA and SQIVND (reference sequence). CDR3 sequence: CASSIGTGRAFF. CDR3 DNA sequence: TGTGCCAGTAGTATTGGGACAGGGAGAGCTTTCTTT.

There are a few counts of this clonotype. The chain joins TRBV7-6 to TRBJ2-2; 14 positions match TRBD2. Trimming took 8 bases from V and 4 from J; bases not matched to a gene: 6. Germline-derived CDR1 and CDR2 are SGHVS and FNYEAQ. The CDR3 totals 16 residues. CDR3 in amino acids: CASATSGGDTTGELFF. As DNA, the CDR3 is TGTGCCAGCGCGACTAGCGGGGGGGATACCACCGGGGAGCTGTTTTTT.

The chain couples TRBV4-3 to TRBJ1-1, with 9 bases identical to TRBD1. Unmatched junction bases numbered 12, after V lost 0 bases and J lost 7 bases. Germline V CDR1 and CDR2: LGHNA, YSLEER. The CDR3 contains 17 residues. CDR3 protein: CASSQEPPGQGSFEAFF. The CDR3 bases are TGCGCCAGCAGCCAAGAACCTCCGGGACAGGGAAGTTTTGAAGCTTTCTTT.